The 14 T cell receptor beta chains given below trace back to one sample, sequenced in a study of cytomegalovirus exposure and HLA in healthy donors. With 60 Vbeta and 13 Jbeta primers, the PCR was carried out. Here immunoSEQ multiplex PCR was the method, and the copy in TCRdb shows in-frame clones only, minus some. The table records some 160,000 clones, 65% to 85% of them present only once. Sequencing was done on a sample of PBMCs. Every receptor here comes from a woman under 30 in good health and CMV-seronegative.

Written as DNA, the CDR3 is TGTGCCTGGAAGTGGACCGACAGGGGAGCTTCACCCCTCCACTTT. Translation: CAWKWTDRGASPLHF. This rearrangement joins TRBV30 to TRBJ1-6; TRBD1 matches 8 bases. V dropped 4 bases and J dropped 9; count of bases not matched to a gene: 11. The CDR3 is made up of 15 amino acids. From germline, CDR1 is GTSNPN and CDR2 SVGIG (reference sequence).

This chain uses TRBV6-1 with TRBJ2-5, with 12 bases matching TRBD2. Germline values: CDR1 MNHNS, CDR2 SASEGT. The CDR3 has 18 residues. The ends lost 1 base at V and 2 bases at J; junction bases unmatched: 8. CDR3 DNA: TGTGCCAGCAGTGAAGTGGCTAGCGGGGGGGTTGGACAAGAGACCCAGTACTTC. Its protein is CASSEVASGGVGQETQYF.

This clone came up once. The CDR3 spells CASTPNRDRVGYTF. The CDR3 region has the DNA TGTGCCAGCACCCCAAACCGGGACAGGGTCGGCTACACCTTC. The V gene is TRBV6-1, the J gene TRBJ1-2, with 9 nucleotides matching TRBD1. Germline CDR1 is MNHNS and CDR2 is SASEGT. CDR3 length: 14 amino acids. Trimming took 7 bases from V and 8 from J; bases not matched to a gene: 11.

This chain uses TRBV4-2 with TRBJ2-1; 9 bases align to TRBD2. This CDR3 is built from 15 residues. Trimming cost V 0 bases and J 9 bases; bases outside gene matches: 6. In germline, CDR1 is LGHNA, CDR2 YNFKEQ. CDR3 DNA: TGTGCCAGCAGCCAAGAGCGGGGGGGCCATCGTGAGCAGTTCTTC. This codes for CASSQERGGHREQFF.

This clone was counted a few times. The CDR3 DNA reads TGTGCCAGCAAAGGGCAGGGGGCTACTAATCAGCCCCAGCATTTT. It translates to CASKGQGATNQPQHF. The V gene is TRBV28, the J gene TRBJ1-5; 8 nucleotides agree with TRBD1. The CDR3 runs to 15 residues. Germline CDR1 is MDHEN and CDR2 is SYDVKM. Unmatched junction bases numbered 9, after V lost 7 bases and J lost 4 bases.

CDR3 amino acids: CAWRLRTGVGVNYGYTF. CDR3 nucleotide sequence: TGTGCCTGGAGATTGAGGACAGGGGTGGGGGTCAACTATGGCTACACCTTC. The V and J genes are TRBV30 and TRBJ1-2, with 9 bases identical to TRBD1. With 3 bases clipped from V and 2 bases from J, the junction kept 13 bases outside the gene matches. The CDR3 is 17 amino acids. Germline CDR1 GTSNPN, CDR2 SVGIG (reference sequence).

In its sample, this clone was seen once. The chain employs TRBV7-2 and TRBJ2-7; 9 nucleotides align to TRBD2. J lost 3 bases, V lost 2 bases, and 5 bases had no gene match. The CDR3 extends over 15 amino acids. Germline lookup yields CDR1 SGHTA and CDR2 FQGNSA. CDR3 coding DNA: TGTGCCAGCAGCTTAATCAGCGGGGGGTTCTACGAGCAGTACTTC. This encodes CASSLISGGFYEQYF.

The chain recombines TRBV7-9 with TRBJ2-3, with a possible D match to TRBD1 (6 bases). CDR1 is SEHNR and CDR2 is FQNEAQ in the germline V gene (reference sequence). The CDR3 has 17 residues. V lost 5 bases to trimming and J lost 0 bases, with 18 bases between them. Here the CDR3 DNA reads TGTGCCAGCAGCGCAGTAGGACAGATCATTAGCACAGATACGCAGTATTTT. Its protein product is CASSAVGQIISTDTQYF.

This chain joins TRBV5-1 and TRBJ2-3; 8 nucleotides align to TRBD2. The V and J ends lost 0 bases and 2 bases, in that order; junction bases with no gene match: 5. The germline V gene has CDR1 SGHRS and CDR2 YFSETQ. This CDR3 spans 16 amino acids. CDR3 loop: CASSLARRGATDTQYF. The CDR3 DNA reads TGCGCCAGCAGCTTGGCCAGGCGGGGGGCCACAGATACGCAGTATTTT.

The gene calls are TRBV11-2 and TRBJ2-5; the match to TRBD2 covers 10 bases. The CDR3 sequence is 14 residues long. Germline V gene data show CDR1 as SGHAT and CDR2 as FQNNGV. V gave up 7 bases and J gave up 4 bases; unmatched junction bases: 6. This CDR3 reads CASTERGGRETQYF. CDR3 coding DNA: TGTGCCAGCACTGAGCGGGGGGGCCGAGAGACCCAGTACTTC.

The rearrangement uses TRBV27 and TRBJ2-1; 7 nucleotides match TRBD1. Germline loops: CDR1 MNHEY, CDR2 SMNVEV (reference sequence). The CDR3 spans 16 residues. Unmatched junction bases numbered 10, after V lost 6 bases and J lost 2 bases. The CDR3 protein is CASSFRGSETYNEQFF. CDR3 coding DNA: TGTGCCAGCAGCTTCAGGGGGTCTGAAACCTACAATGAGCAGTTCTTC.

The rearrangement uses TRBV4-1 and TRBJ2-1, with D possibly matching TRBD2 (7 bases). The CDR3 sequence is 15 residues long. Trimming removed 4 bases at V and 10 bases at J, with 20 bases between. The germline gives CDR1 MGHRA, CDR2 YSYEKL. The CDR3 coding sequence is TGCGCCAGCAGCCTTTTGGGGGGGGGCAAAGGGGAGCAGTTCTTC. The encoded protein is CASSLLGGGKGEQFF.

This clone was counted only a few times. J is TRBJ1-2 and V is TRBV19; D unclear. The germline V and J ends were trimmed by 6 bases and 3 bases, with 8 bases remaining between them. The CDR3 is 12 amino acids. Germline V lookup: CDR1 LNHDA, CDR2 SQIVND (reference sequence). CDR3 sequence: CASSRGDYGYTF. The CDR3 nucleotides read TGTGCCAGTAGCCGGGGTGACTATGGCTACACCTTC. The full variable domain, with the rest looked up from reference TRBV19 and TRBJ1-2, is DGGITQSPKYLFRKEGQNVTLSCEQNLNHDAMYWYRQDPGQGLRLIYYSQIVNDFQKGDIAEGYSVSREKKESFPLTVTSAQKNPTAFYLCASSRGDYGYTFGSGTRLTVV.

Points on this clone: Given the absence of the conserved phenylalanine or tryptophan at the CDR3 end, a read error is likely. V and J are TRBV27 and TRBJ1-2; 9 bases fit TRBD1. This CDR3 is built from 18 residues. The germline V gene has CDR1 MNHEY and CDR2 SMNVEV (reference sequence). V dropped 3 bases and J dropped 4; count of bases not matched to a gene: 15. As DNA, the CDR3 is TGTGCCAGCAGTTTTGAGCCTCTTAGACAGGGGGTCACCTATGGCTACACCTCC. Protein sequence: CASSFEPLRQGVTYGYTS.